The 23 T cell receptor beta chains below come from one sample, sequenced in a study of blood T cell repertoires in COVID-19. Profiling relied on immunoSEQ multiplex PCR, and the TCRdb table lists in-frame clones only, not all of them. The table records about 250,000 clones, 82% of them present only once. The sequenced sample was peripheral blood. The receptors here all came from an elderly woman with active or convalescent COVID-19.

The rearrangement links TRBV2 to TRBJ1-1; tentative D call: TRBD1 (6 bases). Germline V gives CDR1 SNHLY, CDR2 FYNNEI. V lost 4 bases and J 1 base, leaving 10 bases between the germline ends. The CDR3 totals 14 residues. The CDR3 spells CASSGGLENTEAFF. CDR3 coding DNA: TGTGCCAGCAGTGGGGGGCTGGAGAACACTGAAGCTTTCTTT.

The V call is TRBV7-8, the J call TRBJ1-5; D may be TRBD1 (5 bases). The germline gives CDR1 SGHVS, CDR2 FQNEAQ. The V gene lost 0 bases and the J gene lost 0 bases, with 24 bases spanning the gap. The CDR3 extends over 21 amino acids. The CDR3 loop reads CASSLASGRGENRNSNQPQHF. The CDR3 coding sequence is TGTGCCAGCAGCTTAGCTTCTGGGAGGGGCGAAAACCGAAATAGCAATCAGCCCCAGCATTTT.

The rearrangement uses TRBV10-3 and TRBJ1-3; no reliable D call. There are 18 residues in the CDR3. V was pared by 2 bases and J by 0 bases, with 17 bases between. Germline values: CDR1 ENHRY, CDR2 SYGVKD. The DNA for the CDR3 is TGTGCCATCAGTGAGCGGGATCTCCGGCCGCTCTCTGGAAACACCATATATTTT. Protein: CAISERDLRPLSGNTIYF.

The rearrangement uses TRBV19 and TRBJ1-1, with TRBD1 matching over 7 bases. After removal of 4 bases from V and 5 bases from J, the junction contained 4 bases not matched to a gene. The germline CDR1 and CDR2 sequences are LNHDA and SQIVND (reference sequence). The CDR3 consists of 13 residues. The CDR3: CASSNRGGTEAFF. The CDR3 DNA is TGTGCCAGTAGTAACAGGGGAGGTACTGAAGCTTTCTTT.

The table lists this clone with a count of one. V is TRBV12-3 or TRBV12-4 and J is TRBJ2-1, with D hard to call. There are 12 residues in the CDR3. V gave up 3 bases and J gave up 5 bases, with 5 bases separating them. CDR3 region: CASSFYNNEQFF. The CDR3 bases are TGTGCCAGCAGTTTTTACAACAATGAGCAGTTCTTC.

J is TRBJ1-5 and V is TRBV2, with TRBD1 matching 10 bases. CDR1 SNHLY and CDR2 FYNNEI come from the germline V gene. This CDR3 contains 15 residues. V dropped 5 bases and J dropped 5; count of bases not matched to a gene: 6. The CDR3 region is CASSPDRGMYQPQHF. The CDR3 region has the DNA TGTGCCAGCAGTCCGGACAGGGGGATGTATCAGCCCCAGCATTTT.

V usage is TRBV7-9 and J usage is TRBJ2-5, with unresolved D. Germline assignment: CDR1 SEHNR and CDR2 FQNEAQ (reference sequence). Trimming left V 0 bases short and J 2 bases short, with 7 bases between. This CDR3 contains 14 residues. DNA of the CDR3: TGTGCCAGCAGCTTAGCGTCCGGGCAAGAGACCCAGTACTTC. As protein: CASSLASGQETQYF.

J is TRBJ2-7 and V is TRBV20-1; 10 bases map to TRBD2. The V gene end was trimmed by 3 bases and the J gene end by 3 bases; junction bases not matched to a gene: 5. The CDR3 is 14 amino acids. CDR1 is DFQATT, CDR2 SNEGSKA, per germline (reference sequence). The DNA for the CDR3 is TGCAGTGCTAGTGTGGTAGCGGGGGGCTACGAGCAGTACTTC. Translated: CSASVVAGGYEQYF.

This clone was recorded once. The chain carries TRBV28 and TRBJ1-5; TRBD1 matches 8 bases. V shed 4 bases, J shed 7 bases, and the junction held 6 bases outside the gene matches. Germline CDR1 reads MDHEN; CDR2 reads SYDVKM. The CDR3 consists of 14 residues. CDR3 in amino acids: CASSSGQGDQPQHF. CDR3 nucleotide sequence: TGTGCCAGCAGTTCAGGACAGGGTGACCAGCCCCAGCATTTT.

The CDR3 region has the DNA TGTGCCAGCTCATCCGGACTAGCGGGCACAGATACGCAGTATTTT. Protein product: CASSSGLAGTDTQYF. V and J are TRBV18 and TRBJ2-3; 10 bases line up with TRBD2. This CDR3 is built from 15 residues. Trimming at V came to 5 bases and at J to 1 base, leaving 3 bases not matched to a gene. Germline V gene sequence: CDR1 KGHSH, CDR2 LQKENI.

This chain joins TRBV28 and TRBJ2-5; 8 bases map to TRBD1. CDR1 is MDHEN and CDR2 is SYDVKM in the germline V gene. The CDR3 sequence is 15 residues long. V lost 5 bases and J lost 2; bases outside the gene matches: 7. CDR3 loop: CASSRRQGTQETQYF. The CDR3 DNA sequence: TGTGCCAGCAGTCGCAGACAGGGGACTCAAGAGACCCAGTACTTC.

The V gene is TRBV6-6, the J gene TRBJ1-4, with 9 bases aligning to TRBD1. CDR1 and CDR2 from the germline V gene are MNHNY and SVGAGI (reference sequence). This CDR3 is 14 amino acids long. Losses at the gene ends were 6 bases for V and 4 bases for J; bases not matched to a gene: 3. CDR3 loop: CASRRDRVNEKLFF. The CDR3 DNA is TGTGCCAGCAGAAGGGACAGGGTTAATGAAAAACTGTTTTTT.

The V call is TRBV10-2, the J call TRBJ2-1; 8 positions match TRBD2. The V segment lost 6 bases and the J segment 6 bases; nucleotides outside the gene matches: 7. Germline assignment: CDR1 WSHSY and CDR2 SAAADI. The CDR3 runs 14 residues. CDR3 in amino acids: CASRLAGISNEQFF. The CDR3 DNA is TGCGCCAGCAGGCTAGCGGGTATCTCCAATGAGCAGTTCTTC.

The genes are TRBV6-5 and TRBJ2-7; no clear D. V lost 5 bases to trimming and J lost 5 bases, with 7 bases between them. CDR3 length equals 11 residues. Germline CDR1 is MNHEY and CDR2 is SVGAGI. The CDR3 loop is CASSPLNEQYF. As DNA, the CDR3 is TGTGCCAGCAGTCCACTAAACGAGCAGTACTTC.

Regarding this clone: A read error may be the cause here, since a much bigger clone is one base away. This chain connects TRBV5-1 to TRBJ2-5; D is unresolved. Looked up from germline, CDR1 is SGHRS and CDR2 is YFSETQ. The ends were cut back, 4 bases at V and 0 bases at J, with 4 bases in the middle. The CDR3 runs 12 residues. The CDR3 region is CASSPYQETQYF. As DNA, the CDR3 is TGCGCCAGCAGCCCCTACCAAGAGACCCAGTACTTC.

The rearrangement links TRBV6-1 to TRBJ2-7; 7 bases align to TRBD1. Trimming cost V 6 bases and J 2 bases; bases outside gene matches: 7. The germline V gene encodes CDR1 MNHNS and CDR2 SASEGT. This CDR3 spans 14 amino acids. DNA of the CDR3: TGTGCCAGCAGACAGGGGATTAATCCCTACGAGCAGTACTTC. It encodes CASRQGINPYEQYF.

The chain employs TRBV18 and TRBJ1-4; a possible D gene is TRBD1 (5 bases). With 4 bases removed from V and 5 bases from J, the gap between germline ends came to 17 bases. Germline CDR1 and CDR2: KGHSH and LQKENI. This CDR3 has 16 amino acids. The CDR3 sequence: CASSLSSRQPNEKLFF. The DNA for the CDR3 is TGTGCCAGCTCACTCTCGAGTAGACAGCCGAATGAAAAACTGTTTTTT.

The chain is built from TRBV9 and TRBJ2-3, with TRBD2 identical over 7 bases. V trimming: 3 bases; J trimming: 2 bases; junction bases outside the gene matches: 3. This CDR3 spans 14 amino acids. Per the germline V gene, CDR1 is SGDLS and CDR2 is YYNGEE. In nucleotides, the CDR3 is TGTGCCAGCAGCGGCCGGGACTACACAGATACGCAGTATTTT. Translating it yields CASSGRDYTDTQYF.

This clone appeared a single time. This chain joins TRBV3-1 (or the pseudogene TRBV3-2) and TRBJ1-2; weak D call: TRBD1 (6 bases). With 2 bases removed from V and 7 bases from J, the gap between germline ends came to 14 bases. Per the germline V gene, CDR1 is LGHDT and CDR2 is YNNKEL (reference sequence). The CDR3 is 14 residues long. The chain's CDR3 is CASSQHERTAGYTF. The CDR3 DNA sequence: TGTGCCAGCAGCCAACACGAAAGGACAGCTGGCTACACCTTC.

The chain's CDR3 is CASSEAGQGVYNEQFF. CDR3 in DNA: TGCGCCAGCAGTGAAGCCGGTCAGGGGGTCTACAATGAGCAGTTCTTC. The chain employs TRBV10-1 and TRBJ2-1, with 7 bases lining up with TRBD1. This CDR3 has 16 residues. CDR1 and CDR2 (germline): WNHNN, SYGVQD (reference sequence). The V gene end was trimmed by 3 bases and the J gene end by 3 bases; junction bases not matched to a gene: 8.

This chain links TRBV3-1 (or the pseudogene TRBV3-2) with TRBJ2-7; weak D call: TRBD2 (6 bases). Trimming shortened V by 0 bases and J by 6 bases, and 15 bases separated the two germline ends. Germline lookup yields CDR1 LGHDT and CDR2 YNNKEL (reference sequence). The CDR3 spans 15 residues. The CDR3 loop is CASSQDRRLVGEQYF. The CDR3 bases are TGTGCCAGCAGCCAAGATCGAAGACTAGTGGGCGAGCAGTACTTC.

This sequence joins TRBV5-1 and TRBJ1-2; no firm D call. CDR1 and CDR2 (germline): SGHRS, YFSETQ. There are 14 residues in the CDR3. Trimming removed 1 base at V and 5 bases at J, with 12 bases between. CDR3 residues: CASSLTESNYGYTF. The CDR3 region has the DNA TGCGCCAGCAGCTTGACAGAGAGTAATTATGGCTACACCTTC.

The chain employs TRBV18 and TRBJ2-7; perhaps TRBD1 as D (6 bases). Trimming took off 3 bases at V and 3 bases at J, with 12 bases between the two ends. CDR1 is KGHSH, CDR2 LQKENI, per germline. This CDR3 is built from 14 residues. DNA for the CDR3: TGTGCCAGCTCACCCGGACAGACTTACTACGAGCAGTACTTC. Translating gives CASSPGQTYYEQYF.